What follows describes a single T cell receptor beta chain. Researchers partitioned CD4+ cells into CD45RA+ naive and CD45RA-negative memory subsets. The sample is drawn from a study of shared clonotypes between healthy human individuals. Study-level information: Donors had three CD4 naive, three CD4 memory, two CD8 naive and one CD8 memory plate apiece.

The test was conducted at deep level. Sequencing was performed with immunoSEQ multiplex PCR; in TCRdb, only in-frame clones are kept and a portion is missing. The table lists some 2 million clones, about 95% of them singletons, with 0.1% to 0.15% in the top ten. V gave up 3 bases and J gave up 3 bases; unmatched junction bases: 14. The germline V gene has CDR1 SGHKS and CDR2 YYEKEE (reference sequence). CDR3 length equals 18 residues. The V gene is TRBV5-5, the J gene TRBJ2-7; 11 positions agree with TRBD2. The sample taken for sequencing was naive CD4+ T cells sorted from blood. This sample's subset: CD45RA+ positively selected. This clonotype was obtained from a man aged 18 to 29 in good health. CDR3 loop: CASSYGLIPGLADYEQYF. The CDR3 bases are TGTGCCAGCAGCTACGGACTAATACCGGGACTAGCGGACTACGAGCAGTACTTC.